Included here is one TCR beta chain sequence, with context. Its antigen is not known. This specimen belongs to a study of cytomegalovirus exposure and HLA in healthy donors. Findings of the study overall: Reportedly, fewer N-insertions than the roughly 700-donor mean appeared in an Asian-associated ancestry cluster in a later analysis.

Primers included in the PCR were 60 Vbeta and 13 Jbeta primers. Method: immunoSEQ multiplex PCR; TCRdb's copy keeps in-frame clones and lacks some. The repertoire holds 150,000 to 200,000 clones, with around 80% as singletons. The TCR comes from a woman in her fifties or sixties in good health and CMV-seropositive. Specimen: PBMCs.

The CDR3 DNA sequence: TGTGCCAGCAGCTTAGTAGGGGCGGGGAATGAAAAACTGTTTTTT. It encodes CASSLVGAGNEKLFF. The chain joins TRBV7-2 to TRBJ1-4; a possible D gene is TRBD1 (5 bases). The CDR3 runs 15 residues. The V gene's germline CDR1 is SGHTA and CDR2 FQGNSA. Trimming took 1 base from V and 5 from J, leaving 11 bases between them.